A selection of T cell receptor beta chains follows, all from one sample in a study of cytomegalovirus exposure and HLA in healthy donors. Method: immunoSEQ multiplex PCR; TCRdb's copy keeps in-frame clones and lacks some. Counted here are roughly 250,000 clones, more than 75% occurring once; the ten biggest clones make up around 1.2%. The specimen was PBMCs. The receptors derive from a woman under 40 in good health and CMV-seropositive. Both conserved end residues are part of each CDR3. A D gene is named only where the DNA matches it firmly. A clone size is listed for some rows: how often the clone was seen (once, few, many), or a class if it is expanded.

abundance	len	v_gene	j_gene	d_gene	CDR3aa	CDR3nt
once	16	TRBV6-5	TRBJ2-3	-	CASSSRGGRSTDTQYF	TGTGCCAGCAGTTCCCGTGGTGGGAGAAGCACAGATACGCAGTATTTT
-	13	TRBV7-8	TRBJ2-7	-	CASSLPGSHEQYF	TGTGCCAGCAGCTTACCGGGGTCCCACGAGCAGTACTTC
-	14	TRBV6-5	TRBJ2-2	TRBD1	CASRPGQPSGELFF	TGTGCCAGCAGACCGGGACAGCCGTCCGGGGAGCTGTTTTTT
-	14	TRBV19	TRBJ2-7	TRBD2	CASSGLAGDYEQYF	TGTGCCAGTAGCGGACTAGCGGGAGATTACGAGCAGTACTTC
-	11	TRBV19	TRBJ2-5	-	CASSIRETQYF	TGTGCCAGTAGTATCCGGGAGACCCAGTACTTC
-	14	TRBV5-1	TRBJ2-3	-	CASSLQRLPDTQYF	TGCGCCAGCAGCTTACAGAGATTACCAGATACGCAGTATTTT
-	17	TRBV19	TRBJ1-1	-	CASNINGQLMGGTEAFF	TGTGCCAGTAATATCAATGGGCAATTGATGGGGGGAACTGAAGCTTTCTTT
-	15	TRBV19	TRBJ2-1	-	CASSIGTLGTNEQFF	TGTGCCAGTAGTATCGGGACTTTAGGGACTAATGAGCAGTTCTTC
-	13	TRBV6-1	TRBJ2-7	TRBD1	CASPGQGVGEQYF	TGTGCCAGCCCCGGGCAGGGGGTTGGGGAGCAGTACTTC
-	13	TRBV5-6	TRBJ1-1	-	CASSRNPGVFAFF	TGTGCCAGCAGCCGAAATCCCGGGGTTTTCGCTTTCTTT
-	17	TRBV4-2	TRBJ2-7	TRBD2	CASSQGATSVRSYEQYF	TGTGCCAGCAGCCAAGGCGCCACTAGCGTACGCTCCTACGAGCAGTACTTC
-	14	TRBV5-4	TRBJ2-7	TRBD2	CASSSPWTSGNQYF	TGTGCCAGCAGCAGCCCCTGGACTAGCGGGAATCAGTACTTC
-	13	TRBV28	TRBJ2-5	-	CASSFEAKETQYF	TGTGCCAGCAGTTTCGAGGCGAAAGAGACCCAGTACTTC
-	13	TRBV9	TRBJ2-1	-	CASSPRPGNEQFF	TGTGCCAGCAGCCCCCGACCAGGCAATGAGCAGTTCTTC
-	15	TRBV13	TRBJ2-7	TRBD2	CASSPGTSQGEEQYF	TGTGCCAGCAGCCCCGGGACTAGCCAGGGGGAGGAGCAGTACTTC
once	14	TRBV27	TRBJ2-7	-	CASSLSITGGRQYF	TGTGCCAGCAGTCTATCAATAACCGGGGGACGGCAGTACTTC
-	16	TRBV28	TRBJ2-5	-	CASRLGGVTPQETQYF	TGTGCCAGCAGGCTAGGGGGAGTAACCCCTCAAGAGACCCAGTACTTC
-	19	TRBV14	TRBJ2-6	TRBD2	CASRPTPRAGLSGANVLTF	TGTGCCAGCAGGCCCACTCCAAGAGCGGGACTCTCTGGGGCCAACGTCCTGACTTTC
-	16	TRBV28	TRBJ1-2	-	CASRRDAPLGGYGYTF	TGTGCCAGCAGACGGGACGCTCCCCTGGGGGGGTATGGCTACACCTTC
once	12	TRBV28	TRBJ1-2	-	CASSLAGVGYTF	TGTGCCAGCAGTTTAGCAGGGGTGGGCTACACCTTC
-	13	TRBV6-1	TRBJ1-3	-	CASSESVGNTIYF	TGTGCCAGCAGTGAGTCGGTAGGAAACACCATATATTTT
-	16	TRBV5-6	TRBJ2-2	-	CASSSLTMGAGGELFF	TGTGCCAGCAGCTCGCTGACTATGGGCGCGGGCGGGGAGCTGTTTTTT
-	15	TRBV4-2	TRBJ2-1	TRBD2	CASSVEGGRYNEQFF	TGTGCCAGCAGCGTTGAGGGAGGGCGCTACAATGAGCAGTTCTTC
-	15	TRBV5-1	TRBJ2-5	-	CASSLVLSDQETQYF	TGCGCCAGCAGCTTGGTTCTTTCCGACCAAGAGACCCAGTACTTC
-	14	TRBV19	TRBJ1-3	-	CASSPRSSGNTIYF	TGTGCCAGTAGCCCACGGAGCTCTGGAAACACCATATATTTT
-	14	TRBV6-6	TRBJ1-5	-	CASSEGLSNQPQHF	TGTGCCAGCAGCGAGGGACTGAGCAATCAGCCCCAGCATTTT
-	13	TRBV19	TRBJ2-3	TRBD2	CASKASGRYTQYF	TGTGCCAGTAAAGCTAGCGGGAGATATACGCAGTATTTT
-	14	TRBV27	TRBJ2-7	TRBD1	CASSLAGTGNEQYF	TGTGCCAGCAGTCTTGCCGGGACAGGGAACGAGCAGTACTTC
-	19	TRBV6-1	TRBJ2-7	TRBD2	CASSDRGLRTSGAVYEQYF	TGTGCCAGCAGTGACAGGGGGCTGAGGACTAGCGGGGCGGTGTACGAGCAGTACTTC
-	14	TRBV6-1	TRBJ1-1	TRBD1	CASRTGTGGTEAFF	TGTGCCAGCAGGACCGGGACAGGAGGCACTGAAGCTTTCTTT
few	15	TRBV6-1	TRBJ2-7	TRBD2	CASSETSGASYEQYF	TGTGCCAGCAGTGAAACTAGCGGGGCGTCCTACGAGCAGTACTTC
-	15	TRBV6-5	TRBJ2-1	TRBD2	CASSYTGLDYNEQFF	TGTGCCAGCAGTTACACGGGACTAGACTACAATGAGCAGTTCTTC
-	14	TRBV7-3	TRBJ2-1	TRBD2	CASSLTSGSGEQFF	TGTGCCAGCAGCTTGACCAGCGGGAGCGGTGAGCAGTTCTTC
-	15	TRBV9	TRBJ2-7	TRBD2	CASSASSGLYYEQYF	TGTGCCAGCAGCGCTAGCTCGGGACTATACTACGAGCAGTACTTC
-	14	TRBV6-6	TRBJ2-1	-	CASSYEAGYNEQFF	TGTGCCAGCAGTTACGAGGCTGGTTACAATGAGCAGTTCTTC
-	14	TRBV29-1	TRBJ2-3	TRBD1	CSVAGQGVTDTQYF	TGCAGCGTTGCGGGACAGGGTGTGACAGATACGCAGTATTTT
-	14	TRBV15	TRBJ2-1	-	CATSRGRVGNEQFF	TGTGCCACCAGCAGAGGGAGGGTTGGCAATGAGCAGTTCTTC
-	14	TRBV9	TRBJ2-5	-	CASSSADFQETQYF	TGTGCCAGCAGCTCAGCGGACTTTCAAGAGACCCAGTACTTC
-	16	TRBV5-6	TRBJ1-2	-	CASSPSAPEYYYGYTF	TGTGCCAGCAGCCCCAGCGCACCGGAGTATTACTATGGCTACACCTTC
few	14	TRBV10-3	TRBJ2-7	-	CAISDGPLGYEQYF	TGTGCCATCAGTGATGGCCCGCTAGGCTACGAGCAGTACTTC
-	16	TRBV5-1	TRBJ2-7	TRBD2	CASSLVASGKLYEQYF	TGCGCCAGCAGCTTGGTGGCTAGCGGGAAACTCTACGAGCAGTACTTC